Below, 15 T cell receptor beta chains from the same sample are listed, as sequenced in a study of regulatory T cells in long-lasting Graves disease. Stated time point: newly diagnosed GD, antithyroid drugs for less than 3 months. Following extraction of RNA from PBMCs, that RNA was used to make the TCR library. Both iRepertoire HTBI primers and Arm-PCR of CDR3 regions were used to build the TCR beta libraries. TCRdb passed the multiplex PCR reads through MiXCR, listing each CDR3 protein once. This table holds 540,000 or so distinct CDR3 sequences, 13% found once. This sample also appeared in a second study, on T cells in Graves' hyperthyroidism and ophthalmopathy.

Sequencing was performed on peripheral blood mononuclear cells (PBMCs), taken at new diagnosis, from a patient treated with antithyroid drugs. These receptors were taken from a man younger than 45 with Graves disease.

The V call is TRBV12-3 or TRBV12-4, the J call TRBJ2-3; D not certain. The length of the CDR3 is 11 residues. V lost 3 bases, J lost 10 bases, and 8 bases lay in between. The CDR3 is CASSFDFSQYF. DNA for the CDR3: TGTGCCAGCAGTTTTGATTTTTCGCAGTATTTT.

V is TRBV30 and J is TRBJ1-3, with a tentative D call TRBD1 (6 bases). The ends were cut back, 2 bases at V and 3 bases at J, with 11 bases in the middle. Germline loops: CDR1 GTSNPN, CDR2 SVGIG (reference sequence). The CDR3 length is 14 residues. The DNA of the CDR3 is TGTGCCTGGAGTCTTACAGGGAATGGAAACACCATATATTTT. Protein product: CAWSLTGNGNTIYF.

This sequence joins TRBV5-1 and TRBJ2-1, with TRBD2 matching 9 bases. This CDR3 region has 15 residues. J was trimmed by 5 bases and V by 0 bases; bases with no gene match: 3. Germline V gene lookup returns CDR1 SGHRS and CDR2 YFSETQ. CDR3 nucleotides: TGCGCCAGCAGCTTGGTAGCGGGGGAACACAATGAGCAGTTCTTC. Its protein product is CASSLVAGEHNEQFF.

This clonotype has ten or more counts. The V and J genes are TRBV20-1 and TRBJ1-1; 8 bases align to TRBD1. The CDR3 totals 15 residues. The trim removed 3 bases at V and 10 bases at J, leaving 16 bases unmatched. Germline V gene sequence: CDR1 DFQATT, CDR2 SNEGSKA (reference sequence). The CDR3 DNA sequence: TGCAGTGCTAGTCTCGGACAGGGAATGGAGGAGCGAGCTTTCTTT. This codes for CSASLGQGMEERAFF.

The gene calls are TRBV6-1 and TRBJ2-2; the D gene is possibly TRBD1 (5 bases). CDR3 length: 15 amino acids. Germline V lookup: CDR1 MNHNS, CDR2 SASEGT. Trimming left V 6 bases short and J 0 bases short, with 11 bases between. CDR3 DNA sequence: TGTGCCAGCAGGCCTACACAGGCGAACACCGGGGAGCTGTTTTTT. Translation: CASRPTQANTGELFF.

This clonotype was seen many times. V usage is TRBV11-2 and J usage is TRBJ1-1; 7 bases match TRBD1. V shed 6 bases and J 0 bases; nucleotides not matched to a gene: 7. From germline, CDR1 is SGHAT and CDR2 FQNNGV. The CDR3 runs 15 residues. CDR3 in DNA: TGTGCCAGCAGGAAACCGGGACAGTTGAACACTGAAGCTTTCTTT. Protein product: CASRKPGQLNTEAFF.

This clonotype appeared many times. Here the CDR3 reads CASSLGLATDTQYF. CDR3 bases: TGTGCCAGCAGCTTGGGACTAGCCACAGATACGCAGTATTTT. The rearrangement uses TRBV5-5 and TRBJ2-3; 7 bases fit TRBD2. CDR1 is SGHKS and CDR2 is YYEKEE in the germline V gene (reference sequence). The CDR3 loop spans 14 amino acids. V gave up 0 bases and J gave up 2 bases; unmatched junction bases: 0. Full variable domain (missing parts from reference TRBV5-5 and TRBJ2-3): DAGVTQSPTHLIKTRGQQVTLRCSPISGHKSVSWYQQVLGQGPQFIFQYYEKEERGRGNFPDRFSARQFPNYSSELNVNALLLGDSALYLCASSLGLATDTQYFGPGTRLTVL.

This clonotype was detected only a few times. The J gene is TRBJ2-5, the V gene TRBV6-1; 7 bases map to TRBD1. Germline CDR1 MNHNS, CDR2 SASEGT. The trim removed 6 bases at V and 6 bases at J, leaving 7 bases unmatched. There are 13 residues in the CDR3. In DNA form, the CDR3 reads TGTGCCAGCAGCCAGGACAGGACCCAGACCCAGTACTTC. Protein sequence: CASSQDRTQTQYF.

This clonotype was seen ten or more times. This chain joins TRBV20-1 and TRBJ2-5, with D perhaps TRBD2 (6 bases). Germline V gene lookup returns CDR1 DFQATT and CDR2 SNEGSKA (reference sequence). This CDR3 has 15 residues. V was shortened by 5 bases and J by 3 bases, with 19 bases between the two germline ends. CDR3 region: CSAPAGGRVEETQYF. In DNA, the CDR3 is TGCAGTGCTCCGGCCGGGGGTCGGGTCGAAGAGACCCAGTACTTC.

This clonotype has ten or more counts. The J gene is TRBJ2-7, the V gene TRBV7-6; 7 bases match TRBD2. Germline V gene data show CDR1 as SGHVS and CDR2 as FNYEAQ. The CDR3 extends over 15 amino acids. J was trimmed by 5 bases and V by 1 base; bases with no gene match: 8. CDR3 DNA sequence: TGTGCCAGCAGCTTAGAGGGCGGGAGCACGGACGAGCAGTACTTC. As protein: CASSLEGGSTDEQYF.

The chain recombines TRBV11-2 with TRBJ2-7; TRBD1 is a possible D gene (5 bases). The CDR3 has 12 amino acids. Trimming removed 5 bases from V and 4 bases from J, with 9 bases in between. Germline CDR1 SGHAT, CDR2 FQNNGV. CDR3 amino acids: CASSTPGYEQYF. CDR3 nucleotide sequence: TGTGCCAGCAGCACTCCAGGGTACGAGCAGTACTTC.

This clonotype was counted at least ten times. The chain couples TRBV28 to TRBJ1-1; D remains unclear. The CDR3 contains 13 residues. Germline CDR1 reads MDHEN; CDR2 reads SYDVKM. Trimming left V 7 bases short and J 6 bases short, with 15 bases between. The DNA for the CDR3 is TGTGCCAGCACCCGTGACTTGGTCTCTGAAGCTTTCTTT. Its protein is CASTRDLVSEAFF. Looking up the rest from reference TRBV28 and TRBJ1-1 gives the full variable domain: DVKVTQSSRYLVKRTGEKVFLECVQDMDHENMFWYRQDPGLGLRLIYFSYDVKMKEKGDIPEGYSVSREKKERFSLILESASTNQTSMYLCASTRDLVSEAFFGQGTRLTVV.

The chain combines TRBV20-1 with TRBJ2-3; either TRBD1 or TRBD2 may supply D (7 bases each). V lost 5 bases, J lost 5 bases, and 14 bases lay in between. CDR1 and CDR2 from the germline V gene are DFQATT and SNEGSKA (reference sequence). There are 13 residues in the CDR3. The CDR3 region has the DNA TGCAGTGCTCAGGGGGGGGCTCTAGATACGCAGTATTTT. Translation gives CSAQGGALDTQYF.

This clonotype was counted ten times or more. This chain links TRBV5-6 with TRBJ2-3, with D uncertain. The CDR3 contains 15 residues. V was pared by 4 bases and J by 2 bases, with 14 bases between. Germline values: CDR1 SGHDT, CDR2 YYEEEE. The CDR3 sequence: CASSRGSVSTDTQYF. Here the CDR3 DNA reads TGTGCCAGCAGCCGTGGTTCGGTATCCACAGATACGCAGTATTTT.

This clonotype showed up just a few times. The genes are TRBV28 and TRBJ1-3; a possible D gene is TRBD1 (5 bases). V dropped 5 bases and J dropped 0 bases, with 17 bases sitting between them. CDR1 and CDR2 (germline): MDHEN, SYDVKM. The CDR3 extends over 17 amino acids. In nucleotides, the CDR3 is TGTGCCAGCAGTATAGTTTTTGGGGGGGACTCTGGAAACACCATATATTTT. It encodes CASSIVFGGDSGNTIYF.